This T cell receptor (beta chain) appears in the sequencing data of a study of T cell responses to AZD1222 COVID-19 vaccine. The V and J ends lost 5 bases and 8 bases, in that order; junction bases with no gene match: 8. This CDR3 is built from 13 residues. CDR1 and CDR2 from the germline V gene are LNHNV and YYDKDF (reference sequence). Comments on this clone: Its antigen is not known.

The study, taken as a whole, reports: White British donors predominated, females outnumbered males, and clonal diversity was possibly underestimated. An increase in Spike-specific TCR breadth and depth was observed after two AZD1222 doses.

The data were produced by immunoSEQ multiplex PCR, yet TCRdb's version contains in-frame clones alone and is incomplete. This sample yields 120,000 to 150,000 clones, of which about nine tenths are seen a single time; roughly 16% belongs to the top ten. This specimen consisted of peripheral blood, obtained on day 0 of AZD1222 vaccination. The genes are TRBV15 and TRBJ1-2; 7 bases align to TRBD1. The sequence derives from an adult in good health. DNA of the CDR3: TGTGCCACCAGCTCACGACAGGGTAGAGGCTACACCTTC. As protein: CATSSRQGRGYTF.